In this sample, the clone carrying this T cell receptor beta chain turned up many times. Its antigen is as yet unknown. Trimming took off 0 bases at V and 9 bases at J, with 10 bases between the two ends. Germline V gene data show CDR1 as SGHRS and CDR2 as YFSETQ. The length of the CDR3 is 13 residues. These data are taken from a study of T cells in Graves' hyperthyroidism and ophthalmopathy. Hyperthyroidism had been newly diagnosed in patients aged 18 to 65, and its duration was under 2 months. Researchers took RNA transcripts and amplified the TCR beta CDR3 regions from them. HTBI primers were employed in a first-round RT-PCR of the TCR CDR3. In TCRdb, the multiplex PCR reads were re-called with MiXCR into one record per CDR3 protein. The sample lists more than 300,000 distinct CDR3 sequences; about a sixth were seen once. Points from the study as a whole: The majority of expanded thyroid clonotypes above 0.001 also appeared in blood. Stable hyperthyroidism was told apart from ophthalmopathy by a model built on 13 V-J features.

The sample consisted of blood. The rearrangement joins TRBV5-1 to TRBJ2-1; D is unresolved. The sequence was obtained from a woman younger than 45 with Graves' hyperthyroidism that later progressed to Graves' ophthalmopathy. In DNA form, the CDR3 reads TGCGCCAGCAGCTTGGTAATCTTGGGTGAGCAGTTCTTC. Its translation is CASSLVILGEQFF.